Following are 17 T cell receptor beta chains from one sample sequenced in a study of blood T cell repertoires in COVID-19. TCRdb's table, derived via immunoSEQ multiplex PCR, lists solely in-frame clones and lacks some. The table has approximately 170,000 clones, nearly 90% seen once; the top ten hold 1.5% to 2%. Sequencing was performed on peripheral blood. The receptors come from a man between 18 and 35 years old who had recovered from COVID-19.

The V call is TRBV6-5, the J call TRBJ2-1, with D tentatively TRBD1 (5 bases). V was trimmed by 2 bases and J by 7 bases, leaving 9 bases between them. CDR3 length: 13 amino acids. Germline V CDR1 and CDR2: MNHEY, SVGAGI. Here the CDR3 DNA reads TGTGCCAGCAGTTACATTAAGGGGAATGAGCAGTTCTTC. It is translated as CASSYIKGNEQFF.

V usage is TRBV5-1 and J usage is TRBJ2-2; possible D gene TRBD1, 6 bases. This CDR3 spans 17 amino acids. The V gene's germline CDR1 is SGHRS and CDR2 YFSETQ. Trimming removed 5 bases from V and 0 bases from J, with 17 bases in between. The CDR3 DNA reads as TGCGCCAGCAGTGCCGGGACACCGTTCGCGAACACCGGGGAGCTGTTTTTT. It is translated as CASSAGTPFANTGELFF.

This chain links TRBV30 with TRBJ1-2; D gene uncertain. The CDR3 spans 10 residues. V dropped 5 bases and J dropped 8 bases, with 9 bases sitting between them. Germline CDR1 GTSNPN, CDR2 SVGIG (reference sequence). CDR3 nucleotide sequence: TGTGCCTGGGGTACAGCCGGCTACACCTTC. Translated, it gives CAWGTAGYTF.

CDR3 DNA: TGTGCCAGCAGGACAACCCTGAACACTGAAGCTTTCTTT. Protein product: CASRTTLNTEAFF. The V gene is TRBV27, the J gene TRBJ1-1; D unresolved. This CDR3 spans 13 amino acids. The V end lost 6 bases, the J end lost 0 bases, and 8 bases lay between the germline ends. CDR1 and CDR2 from the germline V gene are MNHEY and SMNVEV (reference sequence).

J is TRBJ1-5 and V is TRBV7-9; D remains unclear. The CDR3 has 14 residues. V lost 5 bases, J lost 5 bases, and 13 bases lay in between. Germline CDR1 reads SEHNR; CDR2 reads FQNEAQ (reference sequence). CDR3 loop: CASSLDGRDQPQHF. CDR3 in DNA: TGTGCCAGCAGCCTTGACGGGAGGGATCAGCCCCAGCATTTT.

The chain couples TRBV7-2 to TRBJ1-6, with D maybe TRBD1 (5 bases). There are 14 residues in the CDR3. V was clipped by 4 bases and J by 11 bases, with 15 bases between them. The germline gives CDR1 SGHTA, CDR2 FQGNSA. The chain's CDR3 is CASSSRLGRAPLHF. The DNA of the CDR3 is TGTGCCAGCAGCTCTCGGTTGGGCAGGGCACCCCTCCACTTT.

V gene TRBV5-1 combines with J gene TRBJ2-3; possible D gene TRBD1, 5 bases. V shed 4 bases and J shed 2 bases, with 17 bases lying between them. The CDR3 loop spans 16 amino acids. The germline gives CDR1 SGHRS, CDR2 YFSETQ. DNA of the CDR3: TGCGCCAGCAGCCCAGGACACCGACTGTTCACAGATACGCAGTATTTT. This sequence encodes CASSPGHRLFTDTQYF.

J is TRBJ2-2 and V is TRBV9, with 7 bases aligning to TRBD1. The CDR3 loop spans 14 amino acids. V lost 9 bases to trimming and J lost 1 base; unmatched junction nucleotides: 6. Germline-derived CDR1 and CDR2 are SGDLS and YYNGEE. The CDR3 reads CATRQGLNTGELFF. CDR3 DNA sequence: TGTGCCACCAGACAGGGATTGAACACCGGGGAGCTGTTTTTT. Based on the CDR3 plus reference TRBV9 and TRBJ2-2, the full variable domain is DSGVTQTPKHLITATGQRVTLRCSPRSGDLSVYWYQQSLDQGLQFLIQYYNGEERAKGNILERFSAQQFPDLHSELNLSSLELGDSALYFCATRQGLNTGELFFGEGSRLTVL.

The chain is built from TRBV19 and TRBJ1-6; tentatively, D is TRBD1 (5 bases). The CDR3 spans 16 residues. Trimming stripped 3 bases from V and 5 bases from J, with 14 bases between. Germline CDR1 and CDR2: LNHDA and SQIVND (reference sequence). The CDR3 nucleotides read TGTGCCAGTAGTATTAATCCGACAGCCAATAATTCACCCCTCCACTTT. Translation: CASSINPTANNSPLHF.

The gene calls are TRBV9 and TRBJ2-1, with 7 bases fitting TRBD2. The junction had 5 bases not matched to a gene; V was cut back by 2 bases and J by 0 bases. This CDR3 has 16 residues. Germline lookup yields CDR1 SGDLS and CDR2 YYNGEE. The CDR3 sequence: CASSVLSGISYNEQFF. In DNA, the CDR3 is TGTGCCAGCAGCGTCTTAAGCGGGATCTCCTACAATGAGCAGTTCTTC. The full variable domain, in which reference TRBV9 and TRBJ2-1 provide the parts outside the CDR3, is DSGVTQTPKHLITATGQRVTLRCSPRSGDLSVYWYQQSLDQGLQFLIQYYNGEERAKGNILERFSAQQFPDLHSELNLSSLELGDSALYFCASSVLSGISYNEQFFGPGTRLTVL.

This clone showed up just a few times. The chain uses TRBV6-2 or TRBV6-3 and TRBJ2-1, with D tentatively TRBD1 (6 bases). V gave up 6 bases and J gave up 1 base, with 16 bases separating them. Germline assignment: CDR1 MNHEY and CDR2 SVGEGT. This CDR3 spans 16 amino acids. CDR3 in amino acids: CASSQAGVRSYNEQFF. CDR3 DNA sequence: TGTGCCAGCAGCCAAGCAGGGGTAAGGTCCTACAATGAGCAGTTCTTC.

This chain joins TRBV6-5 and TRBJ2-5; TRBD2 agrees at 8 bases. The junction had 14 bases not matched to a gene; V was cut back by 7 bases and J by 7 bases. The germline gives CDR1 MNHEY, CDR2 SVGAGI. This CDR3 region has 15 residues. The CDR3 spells CASKLSREDPGTQYF. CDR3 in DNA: TGTGCCAGCAAACTTTCGCGGGAGGACCCCGGGACCCAGTACTTC.

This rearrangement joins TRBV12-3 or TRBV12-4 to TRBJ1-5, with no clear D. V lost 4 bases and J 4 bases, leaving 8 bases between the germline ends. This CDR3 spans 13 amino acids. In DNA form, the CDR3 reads TGTGCCAGCAGTTCCGGGGTTAATCAGCCCCAGCATTTT. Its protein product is CASSSGVNQPQHF.

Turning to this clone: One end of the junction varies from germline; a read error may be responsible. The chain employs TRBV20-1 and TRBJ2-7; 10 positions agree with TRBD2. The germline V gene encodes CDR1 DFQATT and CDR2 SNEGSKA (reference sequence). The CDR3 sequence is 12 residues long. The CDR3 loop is CSASSWIGLAVF. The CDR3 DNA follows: TGCAGTGCTAGTTCTTGGATTGGACTAGCGGTTTTC.

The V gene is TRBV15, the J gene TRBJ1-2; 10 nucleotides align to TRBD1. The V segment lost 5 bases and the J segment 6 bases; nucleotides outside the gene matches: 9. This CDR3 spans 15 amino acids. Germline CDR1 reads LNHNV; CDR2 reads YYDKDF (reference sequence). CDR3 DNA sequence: TGTGCCACCAGCTCACCGGGACAGGGGTTGGATGGCTACACCTTC. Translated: CATSSPGQGLDGYTF.

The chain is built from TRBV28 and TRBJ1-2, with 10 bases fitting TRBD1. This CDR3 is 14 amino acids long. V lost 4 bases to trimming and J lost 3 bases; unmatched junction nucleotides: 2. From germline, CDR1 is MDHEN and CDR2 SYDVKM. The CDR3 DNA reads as TGTGCCAGCAGTTATGGACAGGGGGACTATGGCTACACCTTC. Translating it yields CASSYGQGDYGYTF.

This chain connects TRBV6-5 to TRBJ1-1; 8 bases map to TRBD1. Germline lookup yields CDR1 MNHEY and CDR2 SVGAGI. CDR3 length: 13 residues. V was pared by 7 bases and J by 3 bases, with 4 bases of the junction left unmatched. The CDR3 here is CASNKQGDTEAFF. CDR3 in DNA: TGTGCCAGCAACAAACAGGGGGACACTGAAGCTTTCTTT.